This T cell receptor beta chain was sequenced in a study of response to subunit inactivated influenza vaccine. Overall study findings and caveats: The authors suggested that few new T cells are recruited per seasonal influenza vaccination.

The length of the CDR3 is 15 residues. V gave up 5 bases and J gave up 0 bases; unmatched junction bases: 4. The germline CDR1 and CDR2 sequences are MNHNS and SASEGT. Comment on this clonotype: What it binds is unknown.

TCRdb analysed the RT-PCR reads with MiXCR anew, one entry per CDR3 protein. The table has roughly 780,000 distinct CDR3 sequences, roughly 20% seen once. The specimen was PBMCs from blood, collected roughly 5 days after vaccination. The clonotype was recovered from a man in his forties or fifties who received an inactivated influenza vaccine. This chain connects TRBV6-1 to TRBJ1-3; 7 bases are a match to TRBD1. CDR3 DNA sequence: TGTGCCAGCAGTCCGAGACAGGGCTCTGGAAACACCATATATTTT. Protein: CASSPRQGSGNTIYF.